One sample yielded the 26 T cell receptor beta chains listed below, sequenced in a study of blood T cells in healthy people across ages. Next came a second PCR, run for about 7 to 12 cycles, which used a sample-barcoded 5' primer along with a J-beta primer mix. From the 5' RACE reads, TCRdb called clonotypes with MiXCR, one entry per CDR3 protein. The sample holds hundreds of thousands of distinct CDR3 sequences; roughly 60% are singletons and the top ten take roughly 20%. The sequenced sample was blood. The receptor set was obtained from a man aged 25-45 years in good health.

This clonotype was seen a handful of times. The chain couples TRBV20-1 to TRBJ2-1; 12 bases match TRBD2. The CDR3 extends over 17 amino acids. Trimming took 0 bases from V and 9 from J; bases not matched to a gene: 12. Germline loops: CDR1 DFQATT, CDR2 SNEGSKA (reference sequence). CDR3 residues: CSARDRKGLAGVSEQFF. The CDR3 nucleotides are TGCAGTGCTAGAGATAGGAAGGGACTAGCGGGTGTTAGTGAGCAGTTCTTC.

This clonotype was seen ten or more times. V is TRBV20-1 and J is TRBJ2-1; D may correspond to TRBD1 or TRBD2 (6 bases each). CDR3 length: 14 amino acids. V lost 5 bases to trimming and J lost 7 bases, with 18 bases between them. Germline lookup yields CDR1 DFQATT and CDR2 SNEGSKA (reference sequence). The CDR3 is CSAGTGGRGNEQFF. CDR3 nucleotides: TGCAGTGCTGGTACCGGGGGAAGGGGGAATGAGCAGTTCTTC.

The gene calls are TRBV7-9 and TRBJ2-3; perhaps TRBD2 as D (5 bases). In germline, CDR1 is SEHNR, CDR2 FQNEAQ (reference sequence). CDR3 length: 14 residues. V was trimmed by 3 bases and J by 2 bases, leaving 9 bases between them. The CDR3 nucleotides read TGTGCCAGCAGCTTTAGCGCCTACACAGATACGCAGTATTTT. Translating gives CASSFSAYTDTQYF.

This clonotype was recorded a few times. The J gene is TRBJ2-7, the V gene TRBV6-2 or TRBV6-3; TRBD2 agrees at 9 bases. Germline values: CDR1 MNHEY, CDR2 SVGEGT. J gave up 3 bases and V 5 bases, and 8 bases lay outside the gene matches. This CDR3 comprises 15 residues. CDR3 sequence reads: CASSLFGTSNYEQYF. CDR3 bases: TGTGCCAGCAGTCTCTTCGGGACTAGCAACTACGAGCAGTACTTC.

This clonotype came up a few times. The chain couples TRBV9 to TRBJ1-2, with 9 positions matching TRBD1. The CDR3 covers 16 residues. Unmatched junction bases numbered 15, after V lost 4 bases and J lost 8 bases. In germline, CDR1 is SGDLS, CDR2 YYNGEE. CDR3 amino acids: CASSPGGQGGGVGYTF. DNA of the CDR3: TGTGCCAGCAGCCCGGGGGGACAGGGCGGAGGAGTAGGCTACACCTTC.

The chain employs TRBV7-7 and TRBJ1-5, with no clear D. Germline V gives CDR1 SSHAT, CDR2 FNYEAQ (reference sequence). Trimming removed 5 bases from V and 7 bases from J, with 12 bases in between. The CDR3 totals 13 residues. The CDR3 DNA follows: TGTGCCAGCAGCATGGCCAAGGGACAGCCCCAGCATTTT. As protein: CASSMAKGQPQHF.

The rearrangement uses TRBV24-1 and TRBJ2-3; possibly TRBD1 or TRBD2 for D (5 bases each). Germline V gene data show CDR1 as KGHDR and CDR2 as SFDVKD. This CDR3 is 14 amino acids long. Trimming pared 5 bases from V and 6 bases from J, leaving 14 bases between. The CDR3 bases are TGTGCCACCAGTGGTCGGGACCCTTGGGATACGCAGTATTTT. It is translated as CATSGRDPWDTQYF.

This clonotype was detected only a few times. The rearrangement uses TRBV29-1 and TRBJ2-7, with D perhaps TRBD2 (5 bases). Trimming took 4 bases from V and 2 from J, leaving 12 bases between them. The germline gives CDR1 SQVTM, CDR2 ANQGSEA. The CDR3 consists of 13 residues. CDR3 bases: TGCAGCGTTGGGGAGACATCGACCTACGAGCAGTACTTC. Its translation is CSVGETSTYEQYF.

This clonotype was counted only a few times. The genes are TRBV28 and TRBJ2-7, with 8 bases that match TRBD1. Germline-derived CDR1 and CDR2 are MDHEN and SYDVKM. The trim removed 5 bases at V and 2 bases at J, leaving 11 bases unmatched. The CDR3 is 16 residues long. CDR3 in DNA: TGTGCCAGCAGTCCAAGGACAGGGCTCTTAGCCTACGAGCAGTACTTC. Protein sequence: CASSPRTGLLAYEQYF.

This clonotype is a singleton in its sample. The CDR3 sequence is CASSPERGAYNEQFF. The CDR3 DNA follows: TGTGCCAGCAGCCCTGAGCGGGGGGCCTACAATGAGCAGTTCTTC. This chain connects TRBV12-3 or TRBV12-4 to TRBJ2-1; TRBD2 agrees at 9 bases. The CDR3 loop spans 15 amino acids. V shed 6 bases, J shed 2 bases, and the junction held 5 bases outside the gene matches.

This clonotype was seen more than once but under ten times. This chain links TRBV7-2 with TRBJ1-2; D remains ambiguous. Trimming cost V 2 bases and J 5 bases, with 18 bases left between them. This CDR3 comprises 16 residues. Germline V CDR1 and CDR2: SGHTA, FQGNSA. The CDR3: CASSLYPPAVGYGYTF. The CDR3 DNA reads TGTGCCAGCAGCTTATATCCCCCCGCAGTGGGTTATGGCTACACCTTC.

This clonotype was recorded a few times. The rearrangement joins TRBV6-6 to TRBJ2-4; D is undetermined. Near its end, the DNA agrees better with TRBJ2-7, so the J call may be wrong. The CDR3 covers 12 residues. Germline V CDR1 and CDR2: MNHNY, SVGAGI (reference sequence). Here the CDR3 reads CASSPDWREQYF. The CDR3 DNA is TGTGCCAGCAGTCCTGATTGGCGCGAGCAGTACTTC.

The gene calls are TRBV29-1 and TRBJ2-7; D possibly corresponds to TRBD2 (6 bases). Trimming took 4 bases from V and 7 from J, leaving 14 bases between them. The V gene's germline CDR1 is SQVTM and CDR2 ANQGSEA. This CDR3 has 12 residues. Here the CDR3 DNA reads TGCAGCGTTGCACGGGAGTCCGGTGAGCAGTACTTC. It encodes CSVARESGEQYF.

The chain is built from TRBV6-5 and TRBJ1-4; unclear D gene. V lost 5 bases, J lost 4 bases, and 8 bases lay in between. The CDR3 is 13 residues long. Germline CDR1 is MNHEY and CDR2 is SVGAGI. CDR3 sequence: CASSLNYNEKLFF. CDR3 bases: TGTGCCAGCAGTCTTAATTATAATGAAAAACTGTTTTTT.

This chain joins TRBV7-9 and TRBJ2-5; 7 bases line up with TRBD1. The germline gives CDR1 SEHNR, CDR2 FQNEAQ (reference sequence). This CDR3 has 15 amino acids. Germline trimming cut 5 bases from V and 3 bases from J; bases unmatched to any gene: 9. This chain's CDR3 is CASSEMGQREETQYF. CDR3 in DNA: TGTGCCAGCAGCGAAATGGGACAGAGAGAAGAGACCCAGTACTTC.

This clonotype came up a few times. The gene calls are TRBV10-3 and TRBJ1-4, with 8 bases matching TRBD1. This CDR3 contains 13 residues. J gave up 5 bases and V 8 bases, and 4 bases lay outside the gene matches. Looked up from germline, CDR1 is ENHRY and CDR2 is SYGVKD. In nucleotides, the CDR3 is TGTGCCATCGGGCGACAGGGGAATGAAAAACTGTTTTTT. It codes for CAIGRQGNEKLFF.

The chain links TRBV4-3 to TRBJ2-7; D tentatively fits TRBD1 or TRBD2 (5 bases each). The ends were cut back, 0 bases at V and 0 bases at J, with 12 bases in the middle. The germline V gene has CDR1 LGHNA and CDR2 YSLEER. The CDR3 is made up of 16 amino acids. Written as DNA, the CDR3 is TGCGCCAGCAGCCAAGATCGTCGAGGGACCTCCTACGAGCAGTACTTC. As protein: CASSQDRRGTSYEQYF.

The chain employs TRBV7-8 and TRBJ2-3; no firm D call. From germline, CDR1 is SGHVS and CDR2 FQNEAQ. Trimming shortened V by 3 bases and J by 4 bases, and 8 bases separated the two germline ends. The CDR3 is made up of 13 amino acids. CDR3: CASSFQIPDTQYF. For the CDR3, the DNA is TGTGCCAGCAGCTTTCAGATTCCAGATACGCAGTATTTT.

This chain links TRBV12-3 or TRBV12-4 with TRBJ2-1, with TRBD2 identical over 10 bases. This CDR3 has 14 amino acids. V lost 3 bases, J lost 5 bases, and 1 base stayed unmatched. The CDR3 sequence: CASSFSGGNNEQFF. The CDR3, as DNA: TGTGCCAGCAGTTTTAGCGGGGGGAACAATGAGCAGTTCTTC.

This rearrangement joins TRBV7-6 to TRBJ2-1, with D maybe TRBD1 (6 bases). The germline CDR1 and CDR2 sequences are SGHVS and FNYEAQ. The CDR3 spans 15 residues. The V gene lost 2 bases and the J gene lost 0 bases, with 8 bases spanning the gap. CDR3 DNA sequence: TGTGCCAGCAGCTTAACAGGGCCCTCCTACAATGAGCAGTTCTTC. It is translated as CASSLTGPSYNEQFF. The full variable domain, with the rest looked up from reference TRBV7-6 and TRBJ2-1, is GAGVSQSPRYKVTKRGQDVALRCDPISGHVSLYWYRQALGQGPEFLTYFNYEAQQDKSGLPNDRFSAERPEGSISTLTIQRTEQRDSAMYRCASSLTGPSYNEQFFGPGTRLTVL.

This clonotype was seen once. The CDR3 region is CASSQERPSWPYEQFF. The CDR3 region has the DNA TGTGCCAGCAGCCAAGAGAGGCCCTCGTGGCCCTACGAGCAGTTCTTC. This chain joins TRBV3-1 and TRBJ2-1, with D uncertain. Germline CDR1 and CDR2: LGHDT and YNNKEL (reference sequence). V dropped 0 bases and J dropped 10 bases, with 19 bases sitting between them. The CDR3 runs 16 residues.

This chain joins TRBV3-1 and TRBJ2-1; TRBD2 matches at 15 bases. The trim removed 2 bases at V and 9 bases at J, leaving 2 bases unmatched. The germline V gene has CDR1 LGHDT and CDR2 YNNKEL (reference sequence). This CDR3 region has 15 residues. CDR3 protein: CASSQPGLAGGEQFF. CDR3 DNA: TGTGCCAGCAGCCAACCGGGACTAGCGGGAGGTGAGCAGTTCTTC.

The chain combines TRBV12-3 or TRBV12-4 with TRBJ1-5; unclear D gene. The V gene lost 5 bases and the J gene lost 0 bases, with 11 bases spanning the gap. This CDR3 comprises 15 residues. The chain's CDR3 is CASSPTYYSNQPQHF. CDR3 DNA sequence: TGTGCCAGCAGTCCCACCTATTATAGCAATCAGCCCCAGCATTTT.

About this clonotype: One base away lies a much larger clone, so this may be a sequencing read error. This rearrangement joins TRBV7-2 to TRBJ2-6, with D possibly TRBD2 on 7 matching bases. Germline V gives CDR1 SGHTA, CDR2 FQGNSA. The CDR3 runs 14 residues. The CDR3 loop is CASSSIGGANALTF. DNA of the CDR3: TGTGCCAGCAGTTCCATTGGGGGGGCCAACGCCCTGACTTTC.

V gene TRBV12-3 or TRBV12-4 combines with J gene TRBJ1-2, with D perhaps matching TRBD1 (5 bases). The V gene lost 5 bases and the J gene lost 2 bases, with 9 bases spanning the gap. The CDR3 has 13 residues. The CDR3 loop reads CASSRDGNYGYTF. The CDR3 nucleotides read TGTGCCAGCAGTCGGGACGGAAACTATGGCTACACCTTC.

The chain couples TRBV21-1 to TRBJ2-4; no check of the table's D call, TRBD2, against the DNA was made. The J call may be mistaken, given a closer DNA end match to TRBJ2-7. TRBV21-1 has pseudogene status. There are 13 residues in the CDR3. CDR3 coding DNA: TGTGCCAGCAGCAAAGTCGGAGGTTACGAGCAGTACTTC. Amino acid sequence: CASSKVGGYEQYF.